This T cell receptor beta chain was identified in a study of blood T cell repertoires in COVID-19. For the study at large: Researchers got acute and convalescent COVID-19 samples from the United States, Italy and Spain. The cDNA or gDNA used as material had been derived from T cells, B-cell-depleted T cells, or PBMCs.

Germline CDR1 and CDR2: KGHSH and LQKENI. Trimming removed 6 bases at V and 5 bases at J, with 17 bases between. This CDR3 region has 14 residues. Original analysis: By means of reference gene primer amplification, nucleated cell counts were estimated. Clones were read by immunoSEQ multiplex PCR, and TCRdb kept only the in-frame ones, dropping some. V and J calls and clone size are those listed in that table; D and trimming were worked out from the DNA. The table includes around 200,000 clones, 86% detected once. The sequenced sample consisted of peripheral blood. The chain carries TRBV18 and TRBJ2-7; possibly TRBD2 for D (5 bases). This TCR was recovered from a man between 65 and 85 years old with active or convalescent COVID-19. DNA of the CDR3: TGTGCCAGCTCCCAGGCTACGAGGGATAACGAGCAGTACTTC. This sequence encodes CASSQATRDNEQYF. Full variable domain (outside the CDR3, taken from reference TRBV18 and TRBJ2-7): NAGVMQNPRHLVRRRGQEARLRCSPMKGHSHVYWYRQLPEEGLKFMVYLQKENIIDESGMPKERFSAEFPKEGPSILRIQQVVRGDSAAYFCASSQATRDNEQYFGPGTRLTVT.